This T cell receptor (beta chain) was identified during a study of early T cells in non-severe SARS-CoV-2 infection. For the study at large: Sequencing targeted bulk RNA from unsorted whole blood, leaving chains unpaired.

General observations from the study: The matching step, a VDJdb search, favored anti-spike CD8 responses and missed private and CD4 specificities.

The sample holds a few counts of this clonotype. Its antigen is not identified. CDR1 and CDR2 from the germline V gene are SGHTA and FQGNSA. Trimming stripped 5 bases from V and 6 bases from J, with 11 bases between. CDR3 length: 12 residues. As part of library construction, unique molecular identifiers were attached to individual cDNA molecules. TCRdb called the 5' RACE reads again in MiXCR, with one record for every CDR3 protein. This sample has tens of thousands of distinct CDR3 sequences, with around 5.7% found just once. This sequence joins TRBV7-2 and TRBJ2-7; D unclear. This clonotype was obtained from an adult who was a healthcare worker with PCR-confirmed SARS-CoV-2 infection or an uninfected control (not recorded which). Specimen: whole blood, collected at baseline. The CDR3 here is CASSPRGGEQYF. The CDR3 coding sequence is TGTGCCAGCAGCCCTCGAGGCGGCGAGCAGTACTTC. The full variable domain, completed using reference TRBV7-2 and TRBJ2-7, is GAGVSQSPSNKVTEKGKDVELRCDPISGHTALYWYRQSLGQGLEFLIYFQGNSAPDKSGLPSDRFSAERTGGSVSTLTIQRTQQEDSAVYLCASSPRGGEQYFGPGTRLTVT.